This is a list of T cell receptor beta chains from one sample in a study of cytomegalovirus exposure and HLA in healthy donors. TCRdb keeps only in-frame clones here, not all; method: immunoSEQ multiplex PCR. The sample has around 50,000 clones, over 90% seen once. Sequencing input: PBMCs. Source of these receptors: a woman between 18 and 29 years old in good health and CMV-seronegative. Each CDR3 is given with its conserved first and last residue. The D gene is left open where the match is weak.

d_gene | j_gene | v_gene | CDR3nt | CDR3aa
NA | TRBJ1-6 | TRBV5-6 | TGTGCCAGCAGCTTGCGGCAGACTCTCTCACCCCTCCACTTT | CASSLRQTLSPLHF
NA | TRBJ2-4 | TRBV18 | TGTGCCAGCTCACCAGGCGGGAAAAACATTCAGTACTTC | CASSPGGKNIQYF
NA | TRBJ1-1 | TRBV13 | TGTGCCAGCAGCTTATCACCGGAGGGCGGCCGGACTGAAGCTTTCTTT | CASSLSPEGGRTEAFF
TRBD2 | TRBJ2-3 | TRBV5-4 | TGTGCCAGCAGCCCCGGACTAGCGGGAGGTCGAACAGATACGCAGTATTTT | CASSPGLAGGRTDTQYF
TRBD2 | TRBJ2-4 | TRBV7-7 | TGTGCCAGCAGCTCCGGGACTATCCAATACTTC | CASSSGTIQYF
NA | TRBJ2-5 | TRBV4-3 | TGCGCCAGCAGCCAGGACAGACAAGAGACCCAGTACTTC | CASSQDRQETQYF
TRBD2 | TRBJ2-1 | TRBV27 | TGTGCCAGCAGTTTACTTCGGACTAGCGGGAGAAGAAATGAGCAGTTCTTC | CASSLLRTSGRRNEQFF
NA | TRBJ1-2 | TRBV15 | TGTGCCACCAGCAGAGAACCGACAGACATGAGAGGCTACACCTTC | CATSREPTDMRGYTF
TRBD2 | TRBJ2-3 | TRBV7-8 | TGTGCCAGCAGCCTACTAGCGACTAGCACAGATACGCAGTATTTT | CASSLLATSTDTQYF
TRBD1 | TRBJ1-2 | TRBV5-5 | TGTGCCAGCAGCTACACTACAGGGGACTATGGCTACACCTTC | CASSYTTGDYGYTF
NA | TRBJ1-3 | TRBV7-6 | TGTGCCAGCAGCTTAGTCTCAGTAGTTCCTCCTTCAGGAGGAAACACCATATATTTT | CASSLVSVVPPSGGNTIYF
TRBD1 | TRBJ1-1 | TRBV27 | TGTGCCAGCAGTTTATGGTCGCCCCAGGGGGCAGGGACTGAAGCTTTCTTT | CASSLWSPQGAGTEAFF
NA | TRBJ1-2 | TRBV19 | TGTGCCAGCAAGACAGGACGAAACTATGGCTACACCTTC | CASKTGRNYGYTF
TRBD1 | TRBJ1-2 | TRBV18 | TGTGCCAGCTCACCTCCGGACAGGGTAGGAGATAACTATGGCTACACCTTC | CASSPPDRVGDNYGYTF
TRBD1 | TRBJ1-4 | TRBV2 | TGTGCCAGCAAGGTGGGACAGGAAAATGAAAAACTGTTTTTT | CASKVGQENEKLFF
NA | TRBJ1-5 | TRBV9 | TGTGCCAGCAGCCCCAGTGAGGGTAGGAATCAGCCCCAGCATTTT | CASSPSEGRNQPQHF
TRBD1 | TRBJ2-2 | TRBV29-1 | TGCAGCGGGAGACAGGGGAGCGGGGAGCTGTTTTTT | CSGRQGSGELFF
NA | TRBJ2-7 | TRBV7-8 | TGTGCCAGCAGCTTAGTCGAGCTGTCCTACGAGCAGTACTTC | CASSLVELSYEQYF
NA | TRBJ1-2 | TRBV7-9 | TGTGCCAGCAGCCCTCGGCTCGGGAGGGGAGTAAAAGGCTACACCTTC | CASSPRLGRGVKGYTF
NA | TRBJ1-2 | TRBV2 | TGTGCCAGCCTTCCGGACAGACTAAACTATGGCTACACCTTC | CASLPDRLNYGYTF
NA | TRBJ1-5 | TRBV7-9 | TGTGCCAGCAGCCCCGGGGTTTCGGACCAGCCCCAGCATTTT | CASSPGVSDQPQHF
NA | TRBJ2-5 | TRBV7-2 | TGTGCCAGCAGGCGACCGGGCCAAGAGACCCAGTACTTC | CASRRPGQETQYF
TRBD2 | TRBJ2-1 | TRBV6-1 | TGTGCCAGCAGTGAGGACCCTCTAGCGGGGGCCAGTAATGAGCAGTTCTTC | CASSEDPLAGASNEQFF
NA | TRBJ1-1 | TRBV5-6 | TGTGCCAGCAGCTTGTCCAGGGCCACTGAAGCTTTCTTT | CASSLSRATEAFF
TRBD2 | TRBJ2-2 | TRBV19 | TGTGCCAGTAGTGGTTCGGTGGGGAGCGGGAGGACCGGGGAGCTGTTTTTT | CASSGSVGSGRTGELFF
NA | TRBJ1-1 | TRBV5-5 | TGTGCCAGCAGCTTGGTGGGGGGTTCCACTGAAGCTTTCTTT | CASSLVGGSTEAFF
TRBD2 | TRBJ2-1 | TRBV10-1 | TGCGCCAGCCCCAGGACTAGCGTCAATGAGCAGTTCTTC | CASPRTSVNEQFF
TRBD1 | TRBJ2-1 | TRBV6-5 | TGTGCCAGCAGTTCGCCGGGACAGGGGCCGGACAATGAGCAGTTCTTC | CASSSPGQGPDNEQFF
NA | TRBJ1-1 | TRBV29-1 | TGCAGCGGGGACTGGGGGACTGAAGCTTTCTTT | CSGDWGTEAFF
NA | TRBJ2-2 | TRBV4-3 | TGCGCCAGCAGCCAGAGGGTCAACCGCGGGATAACCGGGGAGCTGTTTTTT | CASSQRVNRGITGELFF
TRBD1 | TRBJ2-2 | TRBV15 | TGTGCCACCAGCACCAGACAGGGTGTCGAGACCGGGGAGCTGTTTTTT | CATSTRQGVETGELFF
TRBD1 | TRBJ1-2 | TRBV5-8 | TGTGCCAGCAGCAACGACCCTCAGGGGGCGCGTGGCTACACCTTC | CASSNDPQGARGYTF
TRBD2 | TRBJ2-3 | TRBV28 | TGTGCCAGCAGGGGCGGGGGGACTACAGATACGCAGTATTTT | CASRGGGTTDTQYF
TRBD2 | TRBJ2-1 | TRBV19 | TGTGCCAGTAGTATTCAGGGGACTAGCGACAAGGGCAATGAGCAGTTCTTC | CASSIQGTSDKGNEQFF
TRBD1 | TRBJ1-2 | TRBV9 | TGTGCCAGCAGCCCCCATGAGACAGGGATTAACTATGGCTACACCTTC | CASSPHETGINYGYTF
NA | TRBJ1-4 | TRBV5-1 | TGCGCCAGCAGCTTCGGGGGAACTAATGAAAAACTGTTTTTT | CASSFGGTNEKLFF
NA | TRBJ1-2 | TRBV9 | TGTGCCAGCAGCGTAGCTGGGACTCCGATCTATGGCTACACCTTC | CASSVAGTPIYGYTF
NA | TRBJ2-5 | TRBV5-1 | TGCGCCAGCAGAAGGCGGGCGGTTCCCCGAGAAAGCCAAGAGACCCAGTACTTC | CASRRRAVPRESQETQYF
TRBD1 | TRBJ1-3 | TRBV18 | TGTGCCAGCTCAAAAACAGGGGTCGGAAACACCATATATTTT | CASSKTGVGNTIYF